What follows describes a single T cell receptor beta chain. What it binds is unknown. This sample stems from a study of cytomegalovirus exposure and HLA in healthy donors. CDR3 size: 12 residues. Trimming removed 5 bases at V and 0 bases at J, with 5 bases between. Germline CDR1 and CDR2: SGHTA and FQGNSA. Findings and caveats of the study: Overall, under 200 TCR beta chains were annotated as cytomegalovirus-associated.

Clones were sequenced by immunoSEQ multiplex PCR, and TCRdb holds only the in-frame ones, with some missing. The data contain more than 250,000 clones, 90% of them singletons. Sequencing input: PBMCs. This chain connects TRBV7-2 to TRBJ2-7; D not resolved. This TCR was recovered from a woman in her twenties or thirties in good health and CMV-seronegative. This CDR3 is CASSGSSYEQYF. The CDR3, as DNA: TGTGCCAGCAGCGGAAGCTCCTACGAGCAGTACTTC. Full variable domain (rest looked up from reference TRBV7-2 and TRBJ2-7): GAGVSQSPSNKVTEKGKDVELRCDPISGHTALYWYRQSLGQGLEFLIYFQGNSAPDKSGLPSDRFSAERTGGSVSTLTIQRTQQEDSAVYLCASSGSSYEQYFGPGTRLTVT.